One sample yielded the 23 T cell receptor beta chains listed below, sequenced in a study of T-cell reconstitution after alpha-beta-depleted transplantation in children. The TCRbeta library was prepared with unique molecular identifiers. Using its own MiXCR run on the PCR reads, TCRdb lists one record per CDR3 protein. The sample holds about 640,000 distinct CDR3 sequences, approximately 17% seen once. Specimen: PBMCs from the stem cell graft donor, collected from the stem cell graft. The receptors were gathered from a human donor who donated a stem cell graft to a child with acute myeloid leukemia.

This clonotype was counted ten times or more. The gene calls are TRBV29-1 and TRBJ2-5, with unresolved D. Trimming stripped 3 bases from V and 4 bases from J, with 9 bases between. This CDR3 has 12 residues. Germline V lookup: CDR1 SQVTM, CDR2 ANQGSEA. This chain's CDR3 is CSVEEVGETQYF. Here the CDR3 DNA reads TGCAGCGTTGAGGAAGTAGGAGAGACCCAGTACTTC.

This clonotype has a handful of counts. This rearrangement joins TRBV27 to TRBJ2-3, with D possibly being TRBD2 (6 bases). V lost 4 bases, J lost 0 bases, and 17 bases lay in between. The germline gives CDR1 MNHEY, CDR2 SMNVEV (reference sequence). This CDR3 comprises 17 residues. DNA for the CDR3: TGTGCCAGCAGTTCCTTAGGAGGGACCCTGAGCACAGATACGCAGTATTTT. Amino acid sequence: CASSSLGGTLSTDTQYF.

The chain joins TRBV7-2 to TRBJ2-1; the D gene is possibly TRBD2 (5 bases). CDR3 length equals 15 residues. V lost 4 bases to trimming and J lost 1 base, with 11 bases between them. Germline CDR1 and CDR2: SGHTA and FQGNSA. CDR3 protein: CASSSLSGSYNEQFF. The CDR3 bases are TGTGCCAGCAGCTCCCTCTCGGGGTCCTACAATGAGCAGTTCTTC.

J is TRBJ2-3 and V is TRBV7-9; perhaps TRBD2 as D (6 bases). Germline-derived CDR1 and CDR2 are SEHNR and FQNEAQ (reference sequence). The V end lost 4 bases, the J end lost 0 bases, and 14 bases lay between the germline ends. This CDR3 is built from 16 residues. CDR3 nucleotides: TGTGCCAGCAGCTCCTTTACCGGGGGAAGCACAGATACGCAGTATTTT. As protein: CASSSFTGGSTDTQYF.

This clonotype was seen at least ten times. This chain links TRBV12-3 or TRBV12-4 with TRBJ2-7; 8 bases agree with TRBD1. This CDR3 region has 14 residues. V lost 6 bases and J lost 0; bases outside the gene matches: 4. The CDR3 region is CASRAGTGSYEQYF. CDR3 in DNA: TGTGCCAGCAGAGCAGGGACAGGCTCCTACGAGCAGTACTTC.

The chain is built from TRBV7-9 and TRBJ2-1; no clear D gene. The CDR3 runs to 15 residues. CDR1 and CDR2 from the germline V gene are SEHNR and FQNEAQ (reference sequence). V gave up 1 base and J gave up 8 bases, with 15 bases separating them. The CDR3 DNA sequence: TGTGCCAGCAGCTTAGAGGCACCCCACGAGGATGAGCAGTTCTTC. This codes for CASSLEAPHEDEQFF.

This clonotype was picked up many times. The chain recombines TRBV20-1 with TRBJ2-7; 7 positions match TRBD1. J gave up 4 bases and V 0 bases, and 9 bases lay outside the gene matches. The CDR3 loop spans 15 amino acids. In germline, CDR1 is DFQATT, CDR2 SNEGSKA (reference sequence). The CDR3: CSARDQGVLSYEQYF. CDR3 DNA sequence: TGCAGTGCTAGAGATCAGGGGGTGCTAAGTTACGAGCAGTACTTC.

This clonotype was detected ten times or more. V usage is TRBV9 and J usage is TRBJ2-1; a weak D match, TRBD1 (5 bases). CDR1 and CDR2 from the germline V gene are SGDLS and YYNGEE. The CDR3 runs 17 residues. V lost 6 bases and J 2 bases, leaving 21 bases between the germline ends. CDR3 loop: CASTPGVGSGPYNEQFF. The CDR3 bases are TGTGCCAGCACCCCCGGCGTGGGGTCAGGGCCCTACAATGAGCAGTTCTTC.

A few counts support this clonotype. The chain has TRBV5-1 and TRBJ2-3; either TRBD1 or TRBD2 may supply D (5 bases each). CDR1 is SGHRS, CDR2 YFSETQ, per germline. V dropped 0 bases and J dropped 11 bases, with 13 bases sitting between them. The CDR3 extends over 13 amino acids. CDR3 bases: TGCGCCAGCAGCTTGGAATGGGACGGGCTGCAGTATTTT. This codes for CASSLEWDGLQYF.

V usage is TRBV12-3 or TRBV12-4 and J usage is TRBJ1-1, with 8 bases that match TRBD1. V lost 6 bases and J lost 1; bases outside the gene matches: 7. The CDR3 is made up of 15 amino acids. CDR3 coding DNA: TGTGCCAGCAGGTATAATGACAGGGGGAACACTGAAGCTTTCTTT. Translation: CASRYNDRGNTEAFF.

This clonotype was recorded many times. The chain couples TRBV20-1 to TRBJ2-1, with D perhaps matching TRBD1 or TRBD2 (5 bases each). With 3 bases removed from V and 7 bases from J, the gap between germline ends came to 19 bases. Germline V gives CDR1 DFQATT, CDR2 SNEGSKA (reference sequence). The CDR3 has 15 residues. The CDR3 sequence is CSASVPGSWGNEQFF. DNA of the CDR3: TGCAGTGCTAGTGTCCCGGGATCATGGGGGAATGAGCAGTTCTTC.

The V call is TRBV20-1, the J call TRBJ2-3; 7 bases match TRBD1. From germline, CDR1 is DFQATT and CDR2 SNEGSKA (reference sequence). CDR3 length equals 13 residues. The V segment lost 8 bases and the J segment 0 bases; nucleotides outside the gene matches: 5. The CDR3 protein is CSTPGQSTDTQYF. The CDR3, as DNA: TGCAGTACACCGGGACAGAGCACAGATACGCAGTATTTT.

This chain uses TRBV12-3 or TRBV12-4 with TRBJ2-7, with 11 nucleotides matching TRBD1. The CDR3 runs to 16 residues. The V gene end was trimmed by 6 bases and the J gene end by 7 bases; junction bases not matched to a gene: 14. CDR3 loop: CASSRPGQGGYGEQYF. As DNA, the CDR3 is TGTGCCAGCAGCCGACCGGGACAGGGGGGTTACGGAGAGCAGTACTTC.

In this sample, this clonotype turned up many times. The chain links TRBV7-2 to TRBJ2-7; no clear D. Germline CDR1 SGHTA, CDR2 FQGNSA. V gave up 5 bases and J gave up 0 bases, with 5 bases separating them. The CDR3 runs to 12 residues. The CDR3 spells CASSLSSYEQYF. In DNA, the CDR3 is TGTGCCAGCAGCCTCAGCTCCTACGAGCAGTACTTC.

This clonotype was detected only a few times. This chain uses TRBV15 with TRBJ1-4; D ambiguous. Deletions cut 0 bases from V and 0 bases from J, with 11 bases between. CDR1 is LNHNV, CDR2 YYDKDF, per germline (reference sequence). The CDR3 sequence is 17 residues long. This CDR3 is CATSREGRRTTNEKLFF. CDR3 nucleotides: TGTGCCACCAGCAGAGAAGGCAGGAGGACAACTAATGAAAAACTGTTTTTT.

This clonotype occurred many times. This chain connects TRBV6-5 to TRBJ2-1, with 10 bases lining up with TRBD2. V lost 0 bases, J lost 7 bases, and 0 bases stayed unmatched. This CDR3 comprises 14 residues. The germline V gene has CDR1 MNHEY and CDR2 SVGAGI. CDR3 region: CASSYSSGGNEQFF. The DNA of the CDR3 is TGTGCCAGCAGTTACTCTAGCGGGGGGAATGAGCAGTTCTTC.

The chain is built from TRBV7-9 and TRBJ1-1; unclear D gene. The CDR3 is made up of 13 amino acids. V gave up 5 bases and J gave up 6 bases, with 13 bases separating them. Germline assignment: CDR1 SEHNR and CDR2 FQNEAQ (reference sequence). The CDR3 nucleotides are TGTGCCAGCAGCCTGACCCCCGACGCTGAAGCTTTCTTT. This sequence encodes CASSLTPDAEAFF.

This clonotype has ten or more counts. The gene calls are TRBV7-2 and TRBJ2-5, with TRBD2 identical over 9 bases. CDR1 is SGHTA and CDR2 is FQGNSA in the germline V gene. The CDR3 is 16 residues long. After removal of 2 bases from V and 1 base from J, the junction contained 5 bases not matched to a gene. This chain's CDR3 is CASSLLGGGVQETQYF. In nucleotides, the CDR3 is TGTGCCAGCAGCTTATTGGGCGGGGGGGTCCAAGAGACCCAGTACTTC.

This clonotype was observed many times. The V and J genes are TRBV5-6 and TRBJ2-7; 7 positions agree with TRBD2. The CDR3 has 12 amino acids. Per the germline V gene, CDR1 is SGHDT and CDR2 is YYEEEE. V trimming: 2 bases; J trimming: 6 bases; junction bases outside the gene matches: 2. The CDR3 nucleotides read TGTGCCAGCAGCTTCTGGGAGGGCGAGCAGTACTTC. Encoded protein: CASSFWEGEQYF.

This sequence joins TRBV20-1 and TRBJ2-1; 13 nucleotides agree with TRBD2. This CDR3 has 17 residues. Trimming removed 1 base from V and 8 bases from J; junction bases left unmatched: 11. Germline V gene data show CDR1 as DFQATT and CDR2 as SNEGSKA (reference sequence). The DNA for the CDR3 is TGCAGTGCTAGAGCTCCCGGGACTAGCGGGGTCCTGGATGAGCAGTTCTTC. Translated: CSARAPGTSGVLDEQFF.

This clonotype came up a few times. This rearrangement joins TRBV19 to TRBJ1-5; D remains unclear. Germline assignment: CDR1 LNHDA and CDR2 SQIVND (reference sequence). This CDR3 is built from 13 residues. V was pared by 3 bases and J by 9 bases, with 12 bases between. The CDR3, as DNA: TGTGCCAGTAGTATCGAGGGCTCTCCGCCCCAGCATTTT. It translates to CASSIEGSPPQHF.

This chain links TRBV18 with TRBJ1-3; D call uncertain. Germline V lookup: CDR1 KGHSH, CDR2 LQKENI. Trimming took 3 bases from V and 0 from J, leaving 12 bases between them. The CDR3 contains 16 residues. CDR3 protein: CASSPQSVSSGNTIYF. The CDR3 nucleotides read TGTGCCAGCTCACCCCAATCGGTTTCCTCTGGAAACACCATATATTTT.

In this sample, this clonotype turned up a few times. The J gene is TRBJ1-5, the V gene TRBV4-3; unclear D gene. V was shortened by 0 bases and J by 5 bases, with 8 bases between the two germline ends. CDR1 is LGHNA and CDR2 is YSLEER in the germline V gene. The CDR3 is made up of 14 amino acids. The CDR3 is CASSQDREDQPQHF. CDR3 DNA: TGCGCCAGCAGCCAAGATAGAGAAGATCAGCCCCAGCATTTT.